Listed below are T cell receptor beta chains from one sample, sequenced in a study of beta chain features in type 1 diabetes. TCRdb keeps only in-frame clones here, not all; method: immunoSEQ multiplex PCR. The sample lists 300,000 to 450,000 clones, over 10% occurring once. The sequencing input was naive CD4+ T cells from blood. Receptors originate from a woman between 18 and 29 years old with type 1 diabetes. The CDR3 runs from the conserved cysteine through the conserved F or W. A D gene is named only where the DNA matches it firmly. A clone size is listed for some rows: how often the clone was seen (once, few, many), or a class if it is expanded.

size	V	J	D	CDR3	DNA
NA	TRBV9	TRBJ1-4	NA	CASSLGEPTNEKLFF	TGTGCCAGCAGCCTAGGAGAGCCAACTAATGAAAAACTGTTTTTT
NA	TRBV9	TRBJ2-2	TRBD2	CASSVSARLAGGLAGELFF	TGTGCCAGCAGCGTATCGGCCCGACTAGCGGGAGGACTGGCCGGGGAGCTGTTTTTT
few	TRBV4-2	TRBJ2-5	NA	CASSQDLGRDLDETQYF	TGTGCCAGCAGCCAAGATCTGGGCAGGGATTTGGATGAGACCCAGTACTTC
NA	TRBV14	TRBJ2-1	NA	CASTQTRSSYNEQFF	TGTGCCAGCACCCAGACGCGGAGCTCCTACAATGAGCAGTTCTTC
few	TRBV5-1	TRBJ1-1	NA	CASSLDRTNTEAFF	TGCGCCAGCAGCTTGGACAGGACGAACACTGAAGCTTTCTTT
NA	TRBV2	TRBJ1-4	NA	CASRALNEKLFF	TGTGCCAGCAGGGCCCTTAATGAAAAACTGTTTTTT
NA	TRBV5-1	TRBJ2-7	TRBD1	CASSFGQGGYEQYF	TGCGCCAGCAGCTTTGGACAGGGGGGCTACGAGCAGTACTTC
many	TRBV23-1	TRBJ2-1	TRBD2	CASSRISGGSYNEQFF	TGCGCCAGCAGTCGGATTAGCGGGGGCTCCTACAATGAGCAGTTCTTC
NA	TRBV15	TRBJ1-2	NA	CATSRDSWAVANYGYTF	TGTGCCACCAGCAGAGATTCGTGGGCAGTAGCTAACTATGGCTACACCTTC
few	TRBV30	TRBJ2-7	NA	CAWSRTVYEQYF	TGTGCCTGGAGCAGGACTGTTTACGAGCAGTACTTC
few	TRBV27	TRBJ2-7	TRBD1	CASSSGQGGEQYF	TGTGCCAGCAGTTCCGGACAGGGCGGCGAGCAGTACTTC
few	TRBV20-1	TRBJ2-5	NA	CSATEGTQYF	TGCAGTGCTACCGAGGGGACCCAGTACTTC
few	TRBV11-2	TRBJ2-1	NA	CASSPGYREQFF	TGTGCCAGCAGCCCCGGTTACCGTGAGCAGTTCTTC
few	TRBV7-9	TRBJ2-7	NA	CASSLRRGTPFGEQYF	TGTGCCAGCAGCTTAAGGCGCGGGACTCCCTTCGGTGAGCAGTACTTC
few	TRBV4-2	TRBJ2-4	TRBD2	CASSQEGLAYSKNIQYF	TGTGCCAGCAGCCAAGAGGGACTAGCATACAGCAAAAACATTCAGTACTTC
few	TRBV9	TRBJ2-3	TRBD2	CASSVPGTSSQYF	TGTGCCAGCAGCGTACCTGGGACTAGCTCGCAGTATTTT
few	TRBV15	TRBJ1-1	NA	CATSRQEPNTEAFF	TGTGCCACCAGCAGGCAGGAACCGAACACTGAAGCTTTCTTT
NA	TRBV29-1	TRBJ1-1	TRBD1	CSVVQGDTEAFF	TGCAGCGTTGTACAGGGGGACACTGAAGCTTTCTTT
NA	TRBV28	TRBJ1-2	NA	CATKGNYGYTF	TGTGCCACTAAGGGGAACTATGGCTACACCTTC
few	TRBV7-2	TRBJ2-1	NA	CAIRLGGNNEQFF	TGTGCCATAAGATTGGGGGGTAACAATGAGCAGTTCTTC
once	TRBV7-2	TRBJ2-5	TRBD2	CASRPAGTQETQYF	TGTGCCAGCAGACCAGCGGGGACCCAAGAGACCCAGTACTTC
NA	TRBV30	TRBJ2-1	TRBD2	CAWSVLLGRGYNEQFF	TGTGCCTGGAGTGTACTTCTCGGGAGGGGCTACAATGAGCAGTTCTTC
NA	TRBV14	TRBJ1-1	TRBD1	CASSRQGGGTEAFF	TGTGCCAGCAGTAGACAGGGGGGTGGCACTGAAGCTTTCTTT
few	TRBV10-3	TRBJ2-1	TRBD2	CAIRGLEVNEQFF	TGTGCCATCAGGGGACTAGAAGTGAATGAGCAGTTCTTC
few	TRBV30	TRBJ2-7	TRBD2	CAWASGGAGYEQYF	TGTGCCTGGGCTTCGGGGGGGGCAGGATACGAGCAGTACTTC
NA	TRBV7-9	TRBJ1-3	TRBD1	CASSLGGQAKNTIYF	TGTGCCAGCAGCCTGGGCGGACAGGCTAAAAACACCATATATTTT
few	TRBV6-5	TRBJ1-6	TRBD1	CASRDRVTSPLHF	TGTGCCAGCAGGGACAGGGTCACGTCACCCCTCCACTTT
NA	TRBV7-2	TRBJ2-1	TRBD2	CASSLVEVAGTYNEQFF	TGTGCCAGCAGCTTAGTTGAGGTAGCGGGAACCTACAATGAGCAGTTCTTC
NA	TRBV5-6	TRBJ2-7	NA	CASSLRLLANEQYF	TGTGCCAGCAGCTTGCGGCTACTAGCTAACGAGCAGTACTTC
NA	TRBV29-1	TRBJ1-2	TRBD1	CSVDLGQGVYGYTF	TGCAGCGTTGACTTAGGACAGGGAGTCTATGGCTACACCTTC
few	TRBV23-1	TRBJ2-3	TRBD1	CASSQCPRQGLRDTQYF	TGCGCCAGCAGTCAATGTCCCCGACAGGGGCTTCGAGATACGCAGTATTTT
few	TRBV23-1	TRBJ1-2	NA	CASRDTCYTF	TGCGCCAGCAGAGACACTTGCTACACCTTC
NA	TRBV20-1	TRBJ1-1	NA	CSALMNTEAFF	TGCAGTGCTCTTATGAACACTGAAGCTTTCTTT
few	TRBV28	TRBJ2-5	NA	CASSSRGETQYF	TGTGCCAGCAGCTCCAGGGGAGAGACCCAGTACTTC
NA	TRBV6-1	TRBJ2-5	NA	CASSVGGDPQYF	TGTGCCAGCAGTGTGGGCGGGGACCCCCAGTACTTC
few	TRBV5-6	TRBJ1-2	TRBD1	CASSFPGQGASGYGYTF	TGTGCCAGCAGCTTTCCCGGACAGGGGGCGTCCGGCTATGGCTACACCTTC
NA	TRBV9	TRBJ1-1	NA	CASSVARNTEAFF	TGTGCCAGCAGCGTAGCCCGGAACACTGAAGCTTTCTTT
few	TRBV27	TRBJ1-2	NA	CASRRSAGSSYGYTF	TGTGCCAGCAGACGCTCAGCCGGCTCTAGCTATGGCTACACCTTC
NA	TRBV5-1	TRBJ1-1	NA	CASSLQPSNTEAFF	TGCGCCAGCAGCTTACAGCCCTCGAACACTGAAGCTTTCTTT
NA	TRBV19	TRBJ1-2	TRBD1	CASTSGQVNYGYTF	TGTGCCAGTACCTCCGGACAGGTGAACTATGGCTACACCTTC
NA	TRBV15	TRBJ2-1	TRBD1	CATSRYGTGAGPNEQFF	TGTGCCACCAGCAGGTACGGTACAGGGGCCGGGCCCAATGAGCAGTTCTTC
NA	TRBV11-2	TRBJ2-3	NA	CASSFDLRGSKISDTQYF	TGTGCCAGCAGCTTTGATCTTCGGGGGAGCAAAATTTCAGATACGCAGTATTTT
NA	TRBV5-4	TRBJ2-1	NA	CASSLQGSNEQFF	TGTGCCAGCAGCTTGCAGGGGTCAAATGAGCAGTTCTTC
few	TRBV19	TRBJ1-2	NA	CASSLQGYGYTF	TGTGCCAGTAGCTTACAGGGCTACGGCTACACCTTC
few	TRBV25-1	TRBJ2-2	TRBD1	CASRGGGTGRTGELFF	TGTGCCAGCAGAGGGGGTGGGACAGGTCGGACCGGGGAGCTGTTTTTT
few	TRBV10-3	TRBJ2-6	TRBD1	CAIRAGQVSAGANVLTF	TGTGCCATCAGGGCGGGACAGGTCTCAGCCGGGGCCAACGTCCTGACTTTC
NA	TRBV9	TRBJ2-3	NA	CASSVGPSLGGTDTQYF	TGTGCCAGCAGCGTAGGGCCCTCCCTGGGAGGCACAGATACGCAGTATTTT
few	TRBV6-5	TRBJ1-2	NA	CASSRGLNYGYTF	TGTGCCAGCAGCCGCGGACTCAACTATGGCTACACCTTC
NA	TRBV7-3	TRBJ1-2	TRBD1	CASSLGQGDGYTF	TGTGCCAGCAGCTTGGGACAGGGGGATGGCTACACCTTC
few	TRBV4-1	TRBJ1-2	NA	CASSQVGRGPGYTF	TGCGCCAGCAGCCAAGTAGGCAGGGGTCCTGGCTACACCTTC
few	TRBV29-1	TRBJ2-7	NA	CSVRPDRAGEQYF	TGCAGCGTCAGGCCGGACAGAGCTGGCGAGCAGTACTTC
NA	TRBV7-9	TRBJ1-1	NA	CASSFRVNTEAFF	TGTGCCAGCAGCTTCAGGGTGAACACTGAAGCTTTCTTT